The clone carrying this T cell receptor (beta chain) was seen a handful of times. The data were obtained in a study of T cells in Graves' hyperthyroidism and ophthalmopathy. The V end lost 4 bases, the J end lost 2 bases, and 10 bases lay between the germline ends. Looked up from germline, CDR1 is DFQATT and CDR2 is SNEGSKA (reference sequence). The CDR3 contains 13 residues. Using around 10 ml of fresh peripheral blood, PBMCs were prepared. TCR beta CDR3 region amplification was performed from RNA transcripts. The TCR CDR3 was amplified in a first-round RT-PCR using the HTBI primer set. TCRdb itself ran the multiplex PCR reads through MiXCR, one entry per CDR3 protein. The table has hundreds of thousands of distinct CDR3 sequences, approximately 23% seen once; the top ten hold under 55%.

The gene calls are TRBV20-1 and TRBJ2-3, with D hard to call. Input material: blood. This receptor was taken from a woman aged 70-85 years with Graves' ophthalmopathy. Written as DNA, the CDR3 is TGCAGTGCTAATGACGCCAACACAGATACGCAGTATTTT. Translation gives CSANDANTDTQYF.